This note documents a single TCR beta chain sequence. Its antigen remains unidentified. The data stem from a study of shared clonotypes between healthy human individuals. Data came from immunoSEQ multiplex PCR; TCRdb stores just in-frame clones and leaves some out. Of around 2.1 million clones detected, roughly 95% appear once; the ten largest clones hold around 0.13%. Study results and limitations: Generation probabilities were higher for clonotypes shared across all four sorted-subset donors than for unshared ones.

CDR3 length equals 15 residues. Germline V lookup: CDR1 MNHEY, CDR2 SMNVEV (reference sequence). Trimming removed 5 bases from V and 6 bases from J, with 17 bases in between. The receptor was derived from a man between 18 and 29 years old in good health. The chain recombines TRBV27 with TRBJ1-5, with TRBD1 as a possible D gene (5 bases). Material: naive CD4+ T cells sorted from blood. Subset described: CD45RA+ positively selected. DNA of the CDR3: TGTGCCAGCAGTCTTAATACAGGCTCGGGTCAGCCCCAGCATTTT. Encoded protein: CASSLNTGSGQPQHF.